Following are 25 T cell receptor beta chains from one sample sequenced in a study of blood T cells in healthy people across ages. Combining a sample-barcoded 5' primer with a J-beta primer mix, a second PCR ran for roughly 6 to 12 cycles. One entry per CDR3 protein, called by TCRdb with MiXCR from the 5' RACE reads. The sample holds about 1.5 million distinct CDR3 sequences, about 45% seen once. The sequencing input was blood. These receptors came from a young woman in good health.

Worth noting for this clonotype: Compared with germline, one end of the junction differs, possibly owing to a read error. The gene calls are TRBV7-9 and TRBJ2-5; D remains unclear. This CDR3 comprises 15 residues. Germline V CDR1 and CDR2: SEHNR, FQNEAQ (reference sequence). DNA for the CDR3: TGTGCCAGCAGCTTAGGGTTCTACCGACAAGAGGCCCAGTACTTC. Protein sequence: CASSLGFYRQEAQYF.

This clonotype has a single count. The chain is built from TRBV12-5 and TRBJ2-3, with 8 bases aligning to TRBD2. The CDR3 spans 19 residues. CDR1 and CDR2 from the germline V gene are LGHNT and FRNRAP. Unmatched junction bases numbered 14, after V lost 3 bases and J lost 0 bases. CDR3 amino acids: CASGFGLAGPDQSTDTQYF. DNA for the CDR3: TGTGCTAGTGGTTTCGGGTTAGCGGGACCAGACCAAAGCACAGATACGCAGTATTTT.

The chain uses TRBV20-1 and TRBJ1-5; TRBD1 matches 9 bases. V shed 4 bases and J 5 bases; nucleotides not matched to a gene: 18. The germline CDR1 and CDR2 sequences are DFQATT and SNEGSKA (reference sequence). The CDR3 loop spans 18 amino acids. CDR3 in DNA: TGCAGTGCTATCTGGGACAGGGTAGTGGGGTCTTCCGATCAGCCCCAGCATTTT. It yields the protein CSAIWDRVVGSSDQPQHF.

The chain uses TRBV6-1 and TRBJ1-2, with a weak D call TRBD1 (5 bases). The CDR3 runs 15 residues. Trimming left V 8 bases short and J 0 bases short, with 16 bases between. The germline gives CDR1 MNHNS, CDR2 SASEGT. CDR3: CASGTGLLANYGYTF. For the CDR3, the DNA is TGTGCCAGCGGGACCGGGCTCCTAGCTAACTATGGCTACACCTTC.

This clonotype was observed a single time. The gene calls are TRBV9 and TRBJ2-1; 9 bases align to TRBD1. The germline V gene encodes CDR1 SGDLS and CDR2 YYNGEE. This CDR3 has 14 amino acids. V was pared by 3 bases and J by 8 bases, with 6 bases of the junction left unmatched. Here the CDR3 reads CASSARDRDDEQFF. Written as DNA, the CDR3 is TGTGCCAGCAGCGCCCGGGACAGGGACGATGAGCAGTTCTTC.

This chain uses TRBV12-3 or TRBV12-4 with TRBJ2-7, with D unclear. V lost 4 bases to trimming and J lost 3 bases, with 13 bases between them. CDR3 length: 14 amino acids. The DNA for the CDR3 is TGTGCCAGCAGTTCATACGGCAGTTACTACGAGCAGTACTTC. Protein: CASSSYGSYYEQYF.

This clonotype was detected only a few times. This chain uses TRBV5-1 with TRBJ2-5; 10 nucleotides match TRBD1. Trimming took 5 bases from V and 3 from J; bases not matched to a gene: 4. In germline, CDR1 is SGHRS, CDR2 YFSETQ. The CDR3 covers 14 residues. CDR3 DNA: TGCGCCAGCAGTATGGGGACAGGGGAAGAGACCCAGTACTTC. Protein product: CASSMGTGEETQYF. The whole variable domain, filled in from reference TRBV5-1 and TRBJ2-5, reads KAGVTQTPRYLIKTRGQQVTLSCSPISGHRSVSWYQQTPGQGLQFLFEYFSETQRNKGNFPGRFSGRQFSNSRSEMNVSTLELGDSALYLCASSMGTGEETQYFGPGTRLLVL.

The V and J genes are TRBV6-6 and TRBJ2-2, with TRBD2 matching 14 bases. CDR1 and CDR2 from the germline V gene are MNHNY and SVGAGI (reference sequence). The CDR3 spans 17 residues. V trimming: 2 bases; J trimming: 4 bases; junction bases outside the gene matches: 3. In nucleotides, the CDR3 is TGTGCCAGCAGTTACGGGACTAGCGGGAGACTCACCGGGGAGCTGTTTTTT. It codes for CASSYGTSGRLTGELFF.

A note on this clonotype: With a much larger clone just one base away, this may be a read error. The DNA for the CDR3 is TGCGCCAGCAGCCAAGGAGCACAGGGAAATTTCGATGGCTACACCTTC. Translation gives CASSQGAQGNFDGYTF. V is TRBV4-3 and J is TRBJ1-2; tentative D call: TRBD1 (6 bases). Germline CDR1 reads LGHNA; CDR2 reads YSLEER. V was shortened by 1 base and J by 6 bases, with 18 bases between the two germline ends. The CDR3 contains 16 residues.

This chain joins TRBV2 and TRBJ1-6; the match to TRBD1 covers 11 bases. The germline gives CDR1 SNHLY, CDR2 FYNNEI. The V and J ends lost 8 bases and 9 bases, in that order; junction bases with no gene match: 9. This CDR3 is built from 15 residues. The DNA of the CDR3 is TGTGCCAGCGGACCCGGGACAGGGGGAGTTTCACCCCTCCACTTT. It codes for CASGPGTGGVSPLHF.

The chain employs TRBV7-2 and TRBJ2-1; the D is unclear. The CDR3 consists of 15 residues. V was shortened by 5 bases and J by 0 bases, with 11 bases between the two germline ends. Germline V gene sequence: CDR1 SGHTA, CDR2 FQGNSA. CDR3 sequence reads: CASSQDTFSYNEQFF. The CDR3 DNA follows: TGTGCCAGCAGCCAAGACACATTCTCCTACAATGAGCAGTTCTTC. Full variable domain (missing parts from reference TRBV7-2 and TRBJ2-1): GAGVSQSPSNKVTEKGKDVELRCDPISGHTALYWYRQSLGQGLEFLIYFQGNSAPDKSGLPSDRFSAERTGGSVSTLTIQRTQQEDSAVYLCASSQDTFSYNEQFFGPGTRLTVL.

Many counts were recorded for this clonotype. V usage is TRBV12-3 or TRBV12-4 and J usage is TRBJ1-5; TRBD1 is a possible D gene (5 bases). V lost 3 bases and J 6 bases, leaving 9 bases between the germline ends. CDR3 length: 13 amino acids. The CDR3 protein is CASSLGPGQPQHF. CDR3 bases: TGTGCCAGCAGTTTGGGGCCGGGTCAGCCCCAGCATTTT.

This sequence joins TRBV20-1 and TRBJ2-7; TRBD1 agrees at 7 bases. In germline, CDR1 is DFQATT, CDR2 SNEGSKA (reference sequence). The CDR3 contains 12 residues. Trimming cost V 5 bases and J 3 bases; bases outside gene matches: 4. The CDR3 nucleotides read TGCAGTGCTGAGGGACAGTTCTACGAGCAGTACTTC. Translating gives CSAEGQFYEQYF.

The chain couples TRBV2 to TRBJ1-5, with 8 bases aligning to TRBD1. Germline V gives CDR1 SNHLY, CDR2 FYNNEI. The CDR3 spans 14 residues. V lost 3 bases to trimming and J lost 10 bases; unmatched junction nucleotides: 8. CDR3 in amino acids: CASSEDRAGHPQHF. The CDR3 coding sequence is TGTGCCAGCAGTGAGGACAGGGCCGGTCATCCCCAGCATTTT.

This clonotype was seen once. The rearrangement joins TRBV14 to TRBJ1-1; D remains ambiguous. Trimming stripped 3 bases from V and 2 bases from J, with 13 bases between. This CDR3 has 15 residues. CDR1 is SGHDN and CDR2 is FVKESK in the germline V gene. Written as DNA, the CDR3 is TGTGCCAGCAGCCAGAGTCTACCATTAAACACTGAAGCTTTCTTT. Its protein is CASSQSLPLNTEAFF.

The CDR3 sequence is CATSRDPSSGNEQYF. The DNA for the CDR3 is TGTGCCACCAGCAGAGATCCCTCTAGCGGGAACGAGCAGTACTTC. The chain couples TRBV15 to TRBJ2-4, with 9 bases fitting TRBD2. The J call could be wrong; TRBJ2-7 is a better fit for the DNA end. Germline values: CDR1 LNHNV, CDR2 YYDKDF (reference sequence). CDR3 length equals 15 residues.

This clonotype appeared a single time. The chain is built from TRBV5-1 and TRBJ2-7; TRBD1 aligns across 8 bases. J was trimmed by 6 bases and V by 1 base; bases with no gene match: 9. CDR3 size: 15 residues. Looked up from germline, CDR1 is SGHRS and CDR2 is YFSETQ. Here the CDR3 DNA reads TGCGCCAGCAGCTTGTGGCAGGGGGCGTCGGCCGAGCAGTACTTC. Its protein product is CASSLWQGASAEQYF. Full variable domain (remainder filled in from reference TRBV5-1 and TRBJ2-7): KAGVTQTPRYLIKTRGQQVTLSCSPISGHRSVSWYQQTPGQGLQFLFEYFSETQRNKGNFPGRFSGRQFSNSRSEMNVSTLELGDSALYLCASSLWQGASAEQYFGPGTRLTVT.

The chain recombines TRBV12-3 or TRBV12-4 with TRBJ1-2; tentative D call: TRBD1 (5 bases). This CDR3 has 14 amino acids. Trimming cost V 6 bases and J 5 bases, with 16 bases left between them. CDR3 in amino acids: CASSAPWGGYGYTF. CDR3 bases: TGTGCCAGCAGCGCACCCTGGGGGGGGTATGGCTACACCTTC.

This clonotype has just a few counts. V gene TRBV4-2 combines with J gene TRBJ1-5; possible D gene TRBD1, 6 bases. The CDR3 length is 15 residues. Trimming shortened V by 4 bases and J by 1 base, and 11 bases separated the two germline ends. CDR1 is LGHNA and CDR2 is YNFKEQ in the germline V gene. The DNA of the CDR3 is TGTGCCAGCAGCCGGGATACAGGGAGCAATCAGCCCCAGCATTTT. It codes for CASSRDTGSNQPQHF.

The rearrangement links TRBV12-3 or TRBV12-4 to TRBJ2-5, with 8 bases that match TRBD2. V trimming: 3 bases; J trimming: 11 bases; junction bases outside the gene matches: 17. The CDR3 spans 16 residues. The CDR3 DNA sequence: TGTGCCAGCAGTTTTGGCGGGGGCGGGGGGTATTCTGAGCAGTACTTC. Protein: CASSFGGGGGYSEQYF.

On this clonotype itself: At one boundary the junction diverges from the germline segment, which might be a read error. In nucleotides, the CDR3 is TGTGACAGCAGCTTGGGACTAGCGGGCGGCACAGATACGCAGTATTTT. Residues: CDSSLGLAGGTDTQYF. The chain carries TRBV5-1 and TRBJ2-3; TRBD2 matches at 12 bases. The CDR3 spans 16 residues. CDR1 and CDR2 (germline): SGHRS, YFSETQ.

This clonotype was counted a few times. The V gene is TRBV27, the J gene TRBJ2-5, with 13 nucleotides matching TRBD2. From germline, CDR1 is MNHEY and CDR2 SMNVEV (reference sequence). After removal of 4 bases from V and 0 bases from J, the junction contained 11 bases not matched to a gene. This CDR3 has 19 amino acids. The CDR3 DNA follows: TGTGCCAGCAGTTCAGGACTAGCGGGAGTGGACTTGTACCAAGAGACCCAGTACTTC. Translating it yields CASSSGLAGVDLYQETQYF.

This rearrangement joins TRBV7-9 to TRBJ1-2, with D unclear. The CDR3 totals 15 residues. Germline V lookup: CDR1 SEHNR, CDR2 FQNEAQ (reference sequence). Trimming shortened V by 3 bases and J by 4 bases, and 15 bases separated the two germline ends. As DNA, the CDR3 is TGTGCCAGCAGCTTGGCCCTGGAGCCCGCCTATGGCTACACCTTC. Translated: CASSLALEPAYGYTF.

The chain uses TRBV7-2 and TRBJ2-3; no definite D call. Germline V gene lookup returns CDR1 SGHTA and CDR2 FQGNSA. V dropped 4 bases and J dropped 6 bases, with 11 bases sitting between them. The length of the CDR3 is 13 residues. As DNA, the CDR3 is TGTGCCAGCAGCTACGCCCCCCCGGATACGCAGTATTTT. It yields the protein CASSYAPPDTQYF.

This clonotype was recorded at least ten times. The V gene is TRBV4-2, the J gene TRBJ2-1; 9 bases agree with TRBD1. The J segment lost 2 bases and the V segment lost 0 bases, leaving 2 bases of the junction unmatched. This CDR3 comprises 16 residues. Germline V lookup: CDR1 LGHNA, CDR2 YNFKEQ. For the CDR3, the DNA is TGTGCCAGCAGCCAAGATCGGGACAGGGCCTACAATGAGCAGTTCTTC. This codes for CASSQDRDRAYNEQFF.